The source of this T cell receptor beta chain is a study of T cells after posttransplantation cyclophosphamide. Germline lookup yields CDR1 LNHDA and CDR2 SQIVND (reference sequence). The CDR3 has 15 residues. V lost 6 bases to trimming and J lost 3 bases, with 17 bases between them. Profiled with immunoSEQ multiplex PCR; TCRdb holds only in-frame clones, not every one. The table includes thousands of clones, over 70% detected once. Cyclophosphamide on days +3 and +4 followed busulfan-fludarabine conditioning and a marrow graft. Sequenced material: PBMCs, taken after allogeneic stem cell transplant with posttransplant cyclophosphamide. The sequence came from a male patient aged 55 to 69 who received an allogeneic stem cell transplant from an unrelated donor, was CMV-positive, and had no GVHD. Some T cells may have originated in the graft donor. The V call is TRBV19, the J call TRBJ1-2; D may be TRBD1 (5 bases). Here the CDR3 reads CASREWHGADYGYTF. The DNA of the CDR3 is TGTGCCAGTAGGGAGTGGCATGGGGCGGACTATGGCTACACCTTC.